A single sample is the source of the 9 T cell receptor beta chains below, sequenced in a study of response to subunit inactivated influenza vaccine. In TCRdb, the RT-PCR reads were re-called with MiXCR into one record per CDR3 protein. The data contain fewer than 700,000 distinct CDR3 sequences, roughly 13% of them singletons. This specimen was PBMCs from blood, taken roughly 46 days after vaccination. The receptors come from a man in his forties or fifties who received an inactivated influenza vaccine.

This clonotype was recorded many times. The V call is TRBV6-5, the J call TRBJ2-1; D perhaps matches TRBD1 (5 bases). With 2 bases removed from V and 0 bases from J, the gap between germline ends came to 8 bases. The CDR3 contains 15 residues. Germline V gene lookup returns CDR1 MNHEY and CDR2 SVGAGI. The CDR3 here is CASSYDRRSYNEQFF. The CDR3 nucleotides read TGTGCCAGCAGTTACGACAGACGCTCCTACAATGAGCAGTTCTTC.

This clonotype came up a few times. V and J are TRBV6-5 and TRBJ2-5; D perhaps matches TRBD2 (5 bases). Looked up from germline, CDR1 is MNHEY and CDR2 is SVGAGI. V lost 0 bases and J lost 2, with 13 bases in between. The CDR3 covers 16 residues. The CDR3: CASSYSSPRAQETQYF. For the CDR3, the DNA is TGTGCCAGCAGTTACTCGTCTCCGAGGGCTCAAGAGACCCAGTACTTC.

This clonotype came up many times. Germline and junction disagree at one end, which may indicate a read error. The chain carries TRBV7-6 and TRBJ2-1; D may match TRBD1 or TRBD2 (5 bases each). Germline V gene lookup returns CDR1 SGHVS and CDR2 FNYEAQ. This CDR3 is built from 15 residues. The CDR3 loop is CASSVTGTSSNEQFF. In DNA, the CDR3 is TGTGCCAGCAGCGTAACTGGGACCTCCTCCAATGAGCAGTTCTTC.

There are a few counts of this clonotype. The chain joins TRBV7-2 to TRBJ2-7, with 9 bases aligning to TRBD2. This CDR3 is built from 15 residues. Germline V lookup: CDR1 SGHTA, CDR2 FQGNSA. V was pared by 1 base and J by 0 bases, with 1 base of the junction left unmatched. Written as DNA, the CDR3 is TGTGCCAGCAGCTTAGAGGGACTAGCCTCCTACGAGCAGTACTTC. Translating gives CASSLEGLASYEQYF.

This clonotype was detected only a few times. The rearrangement joins TRBV20-1 to TRBJ2-1, with D uncertain. V was trimmed by 4 bases and J by 7 bases, leaving 8 bases between them. The CDR3 length is 11 residues. Germline V gives CDR1 DFQATT, CDR2 SNEGSKA (reference sequence). CDR3 region: CSAIAVNEQFF. The CDR3 DNA is TGCAGTGCTATCGCTGTTAATGAGCAGTTCTTC.

This clonotype was recorded a few times. The V gene is TRBV2, the J gene TRBJ2-1; D remains ambiguous. Germline V lookup: CDR1 SNHLY, CDR2 FYNNEI. The CDR3 totals 17 residues. The V end lost 1 base, the J end lost 0 bases, and 13 bases lay between the germline ends. The CDR3 DNA follows: TGTGCCAGCAGTGAAGTGTTGGCGTTCAGCTCCTACAATGAGCAGTTCTTC. Translated, it gives CASSEVLAFSSYNEQFF.

This clonotype was observed a handful of times. The gene calls are TRBV5-1 and TRBJ1-1; the match to TRBD1 covers 9 bases. J was trimmed by 4 bases and V by 0 bases; bases with no gene match: 4. This CDR3 has 15 amino acids. The germline V gene has CDR1 SGHRS and CDR2 YFSETQ. The CDR3 is CASSLGQGELTEAFF. DNA of the CDR3: TGCGCCAGCAGCTTGGGACAGGGGGAACTCACTGAAGCTTTCTTT.

This clonotype appeared many times. The chain links TRBV7-2 to TRBJ2-3, with D possibly matching TRBD1 (6 bases). The CDR3 has 16 residues. V was shortened by 2 bases and J by 4 bases, with 16 bases between the two germline ends. Germline V gene lookup returns CDR1 SGHTA and CDR2 FQGNSA. This CDR3 reads CASSLSGPRGPDTQYF. The CDR3 coding sequence is TGTGCCAGCAGCTTATCCGGCCCCAGGGGTCCAGATACGCAGTATTTT.

The V and J genes are TRBV11-1 and TRBJ2-4, with 9 bases that match TRBD1. CDR3 size: 18 residues. The germline V gene encodes CDR1 SGHAT and CDR2 FQDESV (reference sequence). With 3 bases clipped from V and 2 bases from J, the junction kept 11 bases outside the gene matches. The CDR3: CASSFRRTGAETKNIQYF. Here the CDR3 DNA reads TGTGCCAGCAGCTTCCGCCGGACAGGGGCCGAGACCAAAAACATTCAGTACTTC. The variable domain in full, with the rest retrieved from reference TRBV11-1 and TRBJ2-4, is EAEVAQSPRYKITEKSQAVAFWCDPISGHATLYWYRQILGQGPELLVQFQDESVVDDSQLPKDRFSAERLKGVDSTLKIQPAELGDSAMYLCASSFRRTGAETKNIQYFGAGTRLSVL.